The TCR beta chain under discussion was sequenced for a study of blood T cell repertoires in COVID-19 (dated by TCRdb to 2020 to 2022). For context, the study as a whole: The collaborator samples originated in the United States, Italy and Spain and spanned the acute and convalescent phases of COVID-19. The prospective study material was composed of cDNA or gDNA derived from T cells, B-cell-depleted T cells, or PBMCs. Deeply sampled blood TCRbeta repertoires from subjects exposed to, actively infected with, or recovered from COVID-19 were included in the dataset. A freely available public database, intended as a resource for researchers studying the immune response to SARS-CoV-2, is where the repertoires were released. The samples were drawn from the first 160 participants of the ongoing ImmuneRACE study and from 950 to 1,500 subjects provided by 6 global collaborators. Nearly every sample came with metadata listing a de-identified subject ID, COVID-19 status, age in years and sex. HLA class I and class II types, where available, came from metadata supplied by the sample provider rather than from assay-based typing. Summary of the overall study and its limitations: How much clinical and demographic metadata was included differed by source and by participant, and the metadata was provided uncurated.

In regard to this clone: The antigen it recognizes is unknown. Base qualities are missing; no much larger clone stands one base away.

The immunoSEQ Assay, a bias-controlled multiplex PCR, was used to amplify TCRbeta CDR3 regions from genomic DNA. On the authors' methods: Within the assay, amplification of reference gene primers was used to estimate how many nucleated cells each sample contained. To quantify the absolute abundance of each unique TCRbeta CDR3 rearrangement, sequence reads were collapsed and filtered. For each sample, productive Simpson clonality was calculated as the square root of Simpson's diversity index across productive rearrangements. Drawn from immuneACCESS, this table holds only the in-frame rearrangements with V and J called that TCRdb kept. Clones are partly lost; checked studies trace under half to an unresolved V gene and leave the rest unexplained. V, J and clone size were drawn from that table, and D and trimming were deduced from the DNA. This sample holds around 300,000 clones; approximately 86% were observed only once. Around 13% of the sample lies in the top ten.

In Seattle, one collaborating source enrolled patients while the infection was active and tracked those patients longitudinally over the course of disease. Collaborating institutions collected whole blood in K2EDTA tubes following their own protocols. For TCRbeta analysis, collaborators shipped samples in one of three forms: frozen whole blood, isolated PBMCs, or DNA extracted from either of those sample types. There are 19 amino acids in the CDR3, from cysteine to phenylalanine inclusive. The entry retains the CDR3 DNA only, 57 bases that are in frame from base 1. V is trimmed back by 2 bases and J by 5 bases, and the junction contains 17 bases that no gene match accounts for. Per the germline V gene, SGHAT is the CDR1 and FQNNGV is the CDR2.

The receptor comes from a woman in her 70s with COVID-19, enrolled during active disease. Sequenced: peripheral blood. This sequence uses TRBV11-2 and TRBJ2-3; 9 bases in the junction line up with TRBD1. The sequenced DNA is TGTGCCAGCAGCTTAAAATTCTCGGTCAACAGGGGGCCCGGAGATACGCAGTATTTT. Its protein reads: CASSLKFSVNRGPGDTQYF.